These T cell receptor beta chains were read from a single sample in a study of T cell responses to AZD1222 COVID-19 vaccine. Produced via immunoSEQ multiplex PCR; TCRdb's table is partial and in-frame only. The table has 80,000 or so clones, 80% to 85% seen once. The sequenced sample was peripheral blood, obtained on day 0 of AZD1222 vaccination. The receptor source for this set is an adult in good health. Each CDR3 is given with its conserved first and last residue. The order of the fields is J gene, clone size, D gene, CDR3 length, V gene, CDR3 protein, CDR3 DNA. The D gene is left open where the match is weak. Where a row states a size, it is once, few, many or the class of an expanded clone; other rows omit it.

J: TRBJ2-1
size: NA
D: NA
length: 15
V: TRBV14
CDR3: CASSQVQSGLGRQFF
DNA: TGTGCCAGCAGCCAAGTACAGTCCGGCCTCGGGCGGCAGTTCTTC

J: TRBJ2-7
size: once
D: NA
length: 13
V: TRBV5-1
CDR3: CASSLIYSYEQYF
DNA: TGCGCCAGCAGCTTAATATACTCCTACGAGCAGTACTTC

J: TRBJ1-2
size: once
D: NA
length: 15
V: TRBV4-1
CDR3: CASSQDHGGVSGYTF
DNA: TGCGCCAGCAGCCAAGATCACGGAGGAGTAAGTGGCTACACCTTC

J: TRBJ1-1
size: NA
D: TRBD1
length: 13
V: TRBV6-5
CDR3: CASKWTGGTEAFF
DNA: TGTGCCAGCAAATGGACAGGGGGCACTGAAGCTTTCTTT

J: TRBJ2-7
size: NA
D: TRBD2
length: 19
V: TRBV5-6
CDR3: CASSFSVLAGGPRFYEQYF
DNA: TGTGCCAGCAGCTTTTCGGTACTAGCGGGAGGGCCGAGGTTCTACGAGCAGTACTTC

J: TRBJ2-7
size: once
D: NA
length: 14
V: TRBV28
CDR3: CASSLPSPTYEQYF
DNA: TGTGCCAGCAGTTTACCAAGTCCCACCTACGAGCAGTACTTC

J: TRBJ2-7
size: NA
D: NA
length: 14
V: TRBV18
CDR3: CASCALGGGGEQYF
DNA: TGTGCCAGCTGCGCTCTAGGGGGCGGGGGCGAGCAGTACTTC

J: TRBJ2-7
size: NA
D: NA
length: 15
V: TRBV4-3
CDR3: CASSQDQGFSYEQYF
DNA: TGCGCCAGCAGCCAAGATCAAGGTTTCTCCTACGAGCAGTACTTC

J: TRBJ1-4
size: NA
D: NA
length: 13
V: TRBV19
CDR3: CASSPGQKGKLFF
DNA: TGTGCCAGTAGTCCGGGACAAAAGGGAAAACTGTTTTTT

J: TRBJ2-3
size: NA
D: NA
length: 13
V: TRBV12-5
CDR3: CASGRGSTDTQYF
DNA: TGTGCTAGTGGGAGGGGTAGCACAGATACGCAGTATTTT

J: TRBJ1-5
size: NA
D: NA
length: 12
V: TRBV12-3/TRBV12-4
CDR3: CASGATSQPQHF
DNA: TGTGCCAGTGGGGCTACGAGTCAGCCCCAGCATTTT

J: TRBJ2-4
size: once
D: NA
length: 12
V: TRBV10-3
CDR3: CAISEPENIQYF
DNA: TGTGCCATCAGTGAACCAGAAAACATTCAGTACTTC

J: TRBJ1-4
size: NA
D: NA
length: 15
V: TRBV3-1/TRBV3-2
CDR3: CASSQRGTVGEKLFF
DNA: TGTGCCAGCAGCCAACGGGGCACCGTGGGTGAAAAACTGTTTTTT

J: TRBJ2-7
size: NA
D: NA
length: 15
V: TRBV7-9
CDR3: CASSPQGGAVYEQYF
DNA: TGTGCCAGCAGCCCCCAGGGGGGGGCAGTCTACGAGCAGTACTTC

J: TRBJ1-2
size: NA
D: NA
length: 11
V: TRBV30
CDR3: CAWTDFYGYTF
DNA: TGTGCCTGGACCGACTTCTATGGCTACACCTTC

J: TRBJ2-2
size: NA
D: NA
length: 20
V: TRBV7-8
CDR3: CASSLEYTGFSASNTGELFF
DNA: TGTGCCAGCAGCTTAGAGTATACCGGATTTTCCGCCTCGAACACCGGGGAGCTGTTTTTT

J: TRBJ2-1
size: NA
D: NA
length: 12
V: TRBV13
CDR3: CASSKDFSEQFF
DNA: TGTGCCAGCAGCAAGGACTTCTCTGAGCAGTTCTTC

J: TRBJ1-6
size: NA
D: NA
length: 12
V: TRBV10-3
CDR3: CAISERSSPLHF
DNA: TGTGCCATCAGTGAGAGAAGTTCACCCCTCCACTTT

J: TRBJ1-4
size: NA
D: NA
length: 15
V: TRBV30
CDR3: CAWRGQGVTNEKLFF
DNA: TGTGCCTGGAGAGGACAAGGCGTAACTAATGAAAAACTGTTTTTT

J: TRBJ2-7
size: NA
D: TRBD1
length: 16
V: TRBV15
CDR3: CATSRDLPGQGYEQYF
DNA: TGTGCCACCAGCAGAGATTTGCCCGGACAGGGCTACGAGCAGTACTTC

J: TRBJ2-7
size: NA
D: TRBD2
length: 15
V: TRBV10-3
CDR3: CAISGASGVSYEQYF
DNA: TGTGCCATCAGTGGTGCTAGCGGGGTCTCCTACGAGCAGTACTTC

J: TRBJ1-1
size: NA
D: NA
length: 12
V: TRBV3-1/TRBV3-2
CDR3: CASSQKGGEAFF
DNA: TGTGCCAGCAGCCAAAAAGGAGGGGAGGCTTTCTTT

J: TRBJ2-1
size: NA
D: NA
length: 12
V: TRBV19
CDR3: CASSNLGNEQFF
DNA: TGTGCCAGTAGTAATTTAGGTAATGAGCAGTTCTTC

J: TRBJ1-3
size: NA
D: NA
length: 13
V: TRBV19
CDR3: CASTLDVGNTIYF
DNA: TGTGCCAGTACCCTCGACGTCGGAAACACCATATATTTT

J: TRBJ1-1
size: NA
D: NA
length: 18
V: TRBV7-9
CDR3: CASSFVRQGGPMNTEAFF
DNA: TGTGCCAGCAGCTTTGTGAGGCAGGGTGGTCCCATGAACACTGAAGCTTTCTTT

J: TRBJ2-5
size: NA
D: TRBD2
length: 15
V: TRBV10-2
CDR3: CASSGAGGPEETQYF
DNA: TGCGCCAGCAGTGGAGCGGGGGGACCCGAAGAGACCCAGTACTTC

J: TRBJ2-1
size: NA
D: TRBD2
length: 16
V: TRBV7-9
CDR3: CASSLLLAGGYNEQFF
DNA: TGTGCCAGCAGCTTACTCCTAGCGGGAGGGTACAATGAGCAGTTCTTC

J: TRBJ2-3
size: NA
D: NA
length: 14
V: TRBV11-3
CDR3: CASSSRDGGDTQYF
DNA: TGTGCCAGCAGCTCCCGGGACGGGGGAGATACGCAGTATTTT

J: TRBJ2-1
size: once
D: NA
length: 13
V: TRBV7-3
CDR3: CASSPNLGDEQFF
DNA: TGTGCCAGCAGCCCCAACTTGGGGGATGAGCAGTTCTTC

J: TRBJ2-1
size: NA
D: NA
length: 12
V: TRBV28
CDR3: CASTTTRNEQFF
DNA: TGTGCCAGCACGACTACTAGAAATGAGCAGTTCTTC

J: TRBJ1-3
size: NA
D: NA
length: 14
V: TRBV29-1
CDR3: CSANKGGSGNTIYF
DNA: TGCAGCGCAAACAAAGGGGGGTCCGGAAACACCATATATTTT

J: TRBJ1-5
size: NA
D: NA
length: 12
V: TRBV29-1
CDR3: CSVRAVGQPQHF
DNA: TGCAGCGTTCGGGCAGTTGGCCAGCCCCAGCATTTT

J: TRBJ1-6
size: NA
D: NA
length: 15
V: TRBV27
CDR3: CASSLQGWLNSPLHF
DNA: TGTGCCAGCAGCCTACAGGGCTGGTTGAATTCACCCCTCCACTTT

J: TRBJ2-1
size: NA
D: TRBD2
length: 16
V: TRBV5-1
CDR3: CASSLDNSGSVDEQFF
DNA: TGCGCCAGCAGCTTGGACAACAGCGGGAGCGTCGATGAGCAGTTCTTC

J: TRBJ1-4
size: NA
D: NA
length: 16
V: TRBV6-1
CDR3: CASSEDGRATNEKLFF
DNA: TGTGCCAGCAGTGAAGACGGTCGGGCAACTAATGAAAAACTGTTTTTT

J: TRBJ1-1
size: once
D: NA
length: 14
V: TRBV5-4
CDR3: CASTAVGVSTEAFF
DNA: TGTGCCAGCACCGCGGTCGGGGTTTCCACTGAAGCTTTCTTT

J: TRBJ1-4
size: NA
D: TRBD1
length: 16
V: TRBV4-3
CDR3: CASSQGTGATNEKLFF
DNA: TGCGCCAGCAGCCAAGGGACAGGGGCAACTAATGAAAAACTGTTTTTT

J: TRBJ1-2
size: NA
D: NA
length: 16
V: TRBV7-9
CDR3: CASSPIPRDLADGYTF
DNA: TGTGCCAGCAGCCCGATCCCCAGGGACCTCGCCGATGGCTACACCTTC

J: TRBJ2-1
size: NA
D: TRBD2
length: 18
V: TRBV10-2
CDR3: CASSVRGTSGREDNEQFF
DNA: TGCGCCAGCAGTGTAAGGGGGACTAGCGGGAGAGAGGATAATGAGCAGTTCTTC

J: TRBJ2-1
size: NA
D: TRBD1
length: 13
V: TRBV5-6
CDR3: CASSLGQVGEQFF
DNA: TGTGCCAGCAGCTTAGGACAGGTTGGTGAGCAGTTCTTC

J: TRBJ1-2
size: once
D: NA
length: 14
V: TRBV4-1
CDR3: CASSQEGGVAGYTF
DNA: TGCGCCAGCAGCCAAGAGGGAGGGGTGGCTGGCTACACCTTC

J: TRBJ2-5
size: NA
D: NA
length: 13
V: TRBV10-1
CDR3: CATPGHRQETQYF
DNA: TGCGCCACCCCAGGACACCGACAAGAGACCCAGTACTTC

J: TRBJ1-6
size: once
D: NA
length: 15
V: TRBV2
CDR3: CASSEGEAYNSPLHF
DNA: TGTGCCAGCAGTGAAGGGGAGGCCTATAATTCACCCCTCCACTTT

J: TRBJ1-2
size: once
D: NA
length: 14
V: TRBV7-9
CDR3: CASSLATKQYGYTF
DNA: TGTGCCAGCAGCTTAGCGACAAAACAATATGGCTACACCTTC

J: TRBJ2-5
size: NA
D: NA
length: 15
V: TRBV11-2
CDR3: CASSLGEGQGETQYF
DNA: TGTGCCAGCAGCTTAGGAGAGGGACAAGGCGAGACCCAGTACTTC

J: TRBJ2-1
size: NA
D: TRBD2
length: 14
V: TRBV27
CDR3: CASSLAGAYNEQFF
DNA: TGTGCCAGCAGTCTAGCGGGGGCCTACAATGAGCAGTTCTTC

J: TRBJ1-1
size: NA
D: NA
length: 14
V: TRBV6-2/TRBV6-3
CDR3: CASSYSIRYTEAFF
DNA: TGTGCCAGCAGTTACTCGATCCGCTACACTGAAGCTTTCTTT

J: TRBJ1-1
size: few
D: NA
length: 13
V: TRBV3-1/TRBV3-2
CDR3: CASSQGTTVLTFF
DNA: TGTGCCAGCAGCCAAGGTACTACGGTGTTGACTTTCTTT

J: TRBJ1-4
size: NA
D: NA
length: 14
V: TRBV7-9
CDR3: CASSLAAGDEKLFF
DNA: TGTGCCAGCAGCTTAGCGGCAGGGGACGAAAAACTGTTTTTT

J: TRBJ1-5
size: NA
D: NA
length: 17
V: TRBV5-5
CDR3: CASSLVGGPTANQPQHF
DNA: TGTGCCAGCAGCTTGGTCGGGGGGCCCACGGCCAATCAGCCCCAGCATTTT

J: TRBJ2-3
size: NA
D: NA
length: 12
V: TRBV12-3/TRBV12-4
CDR3: CASSLVPDTQYF
DNA: TGTGCCAGCAGTTTGGTCCCAGATACGCAGTATTTT

J: TRBJ2-3
size: once
D: NA
length: 14
V: TRBV29-1
CDR3: CSLMGASLSDTQYF
DNA: TGCAGCCTGATGGGGGCAAGCCTCTCAGATACGCAGTATTTT

J: TRBJ1-2
size: NA
D: TRBD1
length: 20
V: TRBV19
CDR3: CASSAAGTGNKGIVNYGYTF
DNA: TGTGCCAGTAGTGCCGCCGGGACAGGGAATAAGGGGATAGTTAACTATGGCTACACCTTC